This T cell receptor beta chain was recovered during a study of T-cell reconstitution after alpha-beta-depleted transplantation in children. Germline CDR1 and CDR2: SGHRS and YFSETQ. The CDR3 spans 16 residues. V dropped 1 base and J dropped 0; count of bases not matched to a gene: 5. TCRbeta library preparation incorporated unique molecular identifiers. TCRdb re-called the PCR reads through MiXCR, storing one row per CDR3 protein. The repertoire consists of 200,000 or so distinct CDR3 sequences, with about 6.6% occurring once and the leading ten covering roughly 6%. This clonotype came up many times. Its matching antigen is unknown. Study-level results: By about two months after transplant, alpha-beta T cells reportedly arose from several hundred graft clones that had expanded. After one year, T-cell counts and TCRbeta diversity mostly came from new T cells.

The sequencing used PBMCs, collected before TCRalphabeta/CD19-depleted stem cell transplant. This TCR derives from a boy between 2 and 10 years old with acute lymphoblastic leukemia, due to receive a stem cell transplant. V and J are TRBV5-1 and TRBJ1-1; 8 nucleotides align to TRBD1. The CDR3 loop is CASSLSQGAMNTEAFF. Here the CDR3 DNA reads TGCGCCAGCAGCTTGTCCCAGGGGGCGATGAACACTGAAGCTTTCTTT.